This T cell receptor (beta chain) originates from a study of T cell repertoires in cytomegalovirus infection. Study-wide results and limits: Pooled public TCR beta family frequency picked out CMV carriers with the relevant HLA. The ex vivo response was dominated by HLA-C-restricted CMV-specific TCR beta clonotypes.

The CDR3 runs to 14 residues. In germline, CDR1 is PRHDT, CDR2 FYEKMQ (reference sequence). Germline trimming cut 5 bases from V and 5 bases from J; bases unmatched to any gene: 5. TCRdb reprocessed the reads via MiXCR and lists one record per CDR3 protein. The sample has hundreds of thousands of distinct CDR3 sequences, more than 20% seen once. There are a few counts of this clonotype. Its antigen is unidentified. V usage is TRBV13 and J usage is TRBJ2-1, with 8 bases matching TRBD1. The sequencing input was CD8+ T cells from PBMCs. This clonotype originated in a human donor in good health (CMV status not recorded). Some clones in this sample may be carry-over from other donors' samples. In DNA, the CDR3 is TGTGCCAGCAGCACCCACAGGGGGGACAATGAGCAGTTCTTC. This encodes CASSTHRGDNEQFF.